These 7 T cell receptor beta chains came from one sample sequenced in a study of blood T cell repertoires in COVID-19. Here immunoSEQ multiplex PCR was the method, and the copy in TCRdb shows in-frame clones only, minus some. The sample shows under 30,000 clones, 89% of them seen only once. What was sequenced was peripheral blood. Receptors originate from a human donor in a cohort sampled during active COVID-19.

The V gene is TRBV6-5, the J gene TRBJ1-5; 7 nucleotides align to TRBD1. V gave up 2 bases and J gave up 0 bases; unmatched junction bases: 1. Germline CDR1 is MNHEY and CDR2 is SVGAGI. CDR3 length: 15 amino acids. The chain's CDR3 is CASSYGQVSNQPQHF. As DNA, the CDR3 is TGTGCCAGCAGTTACGGACAGGTTAGCAATCAGCCCCAGCATTTT.

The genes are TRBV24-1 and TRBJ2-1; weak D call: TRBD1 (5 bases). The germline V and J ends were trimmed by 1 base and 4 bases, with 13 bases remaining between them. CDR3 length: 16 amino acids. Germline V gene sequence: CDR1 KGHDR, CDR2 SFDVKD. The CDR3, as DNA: TGTGCCACCAGTGATTTTACAGGCTCTTCTTACAATGAGCAGTTCTTC. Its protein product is CATSDFTGSSYNEQFF.

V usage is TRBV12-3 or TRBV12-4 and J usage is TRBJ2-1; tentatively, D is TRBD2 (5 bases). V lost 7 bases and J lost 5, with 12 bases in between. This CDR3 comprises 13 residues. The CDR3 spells CASILGLDNEQFF. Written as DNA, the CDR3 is TGTGCCAGCATCCTCGGACTCGACAATGAGCAGTTCTTC.

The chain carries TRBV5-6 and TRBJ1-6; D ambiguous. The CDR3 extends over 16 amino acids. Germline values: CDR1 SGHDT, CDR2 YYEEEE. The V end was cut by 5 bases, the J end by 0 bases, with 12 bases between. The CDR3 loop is CASRAKSSSYNSPLHF. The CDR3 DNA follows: TGTGCCAGCAGGGCAAAATCAAGCTCCTATAATTCACCCCTCCACTTT.

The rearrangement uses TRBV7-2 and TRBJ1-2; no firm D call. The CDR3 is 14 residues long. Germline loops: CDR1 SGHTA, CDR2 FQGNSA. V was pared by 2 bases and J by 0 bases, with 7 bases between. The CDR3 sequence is CASSLLAANYGYTF. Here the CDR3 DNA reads TGTGCCAGCAGCTTACTGGCGGCTAACTATGGCTACACCTTC. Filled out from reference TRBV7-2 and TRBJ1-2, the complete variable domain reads GAGVSQSPSNKVTEKGKDVELRCDPISGHTALYWYRQSLGQGLEFLIYFQGNSAPDKSGLPSDRFSAERTGGSVSTLTIQRTQQEDSAVYLCASSLLAANYGYTFGSGTRLTVV.

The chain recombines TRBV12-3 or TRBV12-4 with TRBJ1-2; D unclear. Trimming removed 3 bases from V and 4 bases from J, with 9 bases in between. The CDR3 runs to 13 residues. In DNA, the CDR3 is TGTGCCAGCAGTTTGAGGAATAGCTATGGCTACACCTTC. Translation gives CASSLRNSYGYTF.

Here the CDR3 reads CASSQEDRVGGYTF. The CDR3, as DNA: TGCGCCAGCAGCCAAGAGGACAGGGTGGGTGGCTACACCTTC. V and J are TRBV4-1 and TRBJ1-2; 8 positions match TRBD1. The CDR3 extends over 14 amino acids. Looked up from germline, CDR1 is MGHRA and CDR2 is YSYEKL. V was clipped by 0 bases and J by 7 bases; unmatched bases: 4.